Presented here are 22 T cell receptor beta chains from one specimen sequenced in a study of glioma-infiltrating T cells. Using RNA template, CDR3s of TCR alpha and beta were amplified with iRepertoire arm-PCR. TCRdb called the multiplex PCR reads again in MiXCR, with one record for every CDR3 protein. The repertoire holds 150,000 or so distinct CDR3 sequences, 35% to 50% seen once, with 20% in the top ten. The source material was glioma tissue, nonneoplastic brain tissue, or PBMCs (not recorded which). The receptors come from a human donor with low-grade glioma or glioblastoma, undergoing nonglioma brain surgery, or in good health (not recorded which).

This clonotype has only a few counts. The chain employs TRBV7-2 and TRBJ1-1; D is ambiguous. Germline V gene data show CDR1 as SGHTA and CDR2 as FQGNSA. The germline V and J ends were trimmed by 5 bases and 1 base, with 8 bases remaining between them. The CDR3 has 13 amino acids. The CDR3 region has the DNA TGTGCCAGCAGCCGACAAGCGAACACTGAAGCTTTCTTT. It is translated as CASSRQANTEAFF. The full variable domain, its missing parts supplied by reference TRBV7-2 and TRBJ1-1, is GAGVSQSPSNKVTEKGKDVELRCDPISGHTALYWYRQSLGQGLEFLIYFQGNSAPDKSGLPSDRFSAERTGGSVSTLTIQRTQQEDSAVYLCASSRQANTEAFFGQGTRLTVV.

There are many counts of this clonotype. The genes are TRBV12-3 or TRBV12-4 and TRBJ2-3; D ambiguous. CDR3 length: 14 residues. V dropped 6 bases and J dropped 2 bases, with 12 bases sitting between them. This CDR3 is CASRKLTYTDTQYF. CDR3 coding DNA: TGTGCCAGCAGAAAGCTGACGTACACAGATACGCAGTATTTT.

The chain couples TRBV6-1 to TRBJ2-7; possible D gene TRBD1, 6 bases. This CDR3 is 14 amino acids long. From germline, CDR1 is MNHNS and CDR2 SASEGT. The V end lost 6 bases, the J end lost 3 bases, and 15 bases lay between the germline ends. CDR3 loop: CASRPPGQLYEQYF. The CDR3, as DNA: TGTGCCAGCAGACCCCCGGGACAACTCTACGAGCAGTACTTC.

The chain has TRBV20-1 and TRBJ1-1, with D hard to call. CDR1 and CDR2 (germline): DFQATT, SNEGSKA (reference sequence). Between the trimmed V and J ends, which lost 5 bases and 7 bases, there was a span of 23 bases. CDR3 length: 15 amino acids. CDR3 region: CSAADDIERTVEAFF. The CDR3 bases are TGCAGTGCTGCCGACGATATTGAAAGAACGGTTGAAGCTTTCTTT.

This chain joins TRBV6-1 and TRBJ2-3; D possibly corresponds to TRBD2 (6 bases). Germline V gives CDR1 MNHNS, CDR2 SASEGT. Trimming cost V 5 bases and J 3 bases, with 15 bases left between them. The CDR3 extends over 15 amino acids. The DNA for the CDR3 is TGTGCCAGCAGTCCAACTAGCCCGGGAACAGATACGCAGTATTTT. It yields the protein CASSPTSPGTDTQYF.

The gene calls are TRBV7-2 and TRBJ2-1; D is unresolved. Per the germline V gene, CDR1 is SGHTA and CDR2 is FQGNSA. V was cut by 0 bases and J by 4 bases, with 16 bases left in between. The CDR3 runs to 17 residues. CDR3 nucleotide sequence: TGTGCCAGCAGCTTAGCTCGGTCTGGTTACTCTTACAATGAGCAGTTCTTC. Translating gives CASSLARSGYSYNEQFF.

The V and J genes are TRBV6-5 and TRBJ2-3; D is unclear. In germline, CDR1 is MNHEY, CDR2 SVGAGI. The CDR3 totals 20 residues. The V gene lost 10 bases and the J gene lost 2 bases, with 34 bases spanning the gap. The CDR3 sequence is CAISRPLLADPPATTDTQYF. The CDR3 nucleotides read TGTGCCATCAGCCGACCTCTGTTAGCTGATCCCCCCGCAACCACAGATACGCAGTATTTT.

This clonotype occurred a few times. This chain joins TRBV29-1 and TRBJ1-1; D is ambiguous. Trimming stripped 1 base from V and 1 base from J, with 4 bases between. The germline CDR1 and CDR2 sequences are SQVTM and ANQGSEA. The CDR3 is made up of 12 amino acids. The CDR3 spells CSVEGENTEAFF. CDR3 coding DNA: TGCAGCGTTGAAGGGGAGAACACTGAAGCTTTCTTT.

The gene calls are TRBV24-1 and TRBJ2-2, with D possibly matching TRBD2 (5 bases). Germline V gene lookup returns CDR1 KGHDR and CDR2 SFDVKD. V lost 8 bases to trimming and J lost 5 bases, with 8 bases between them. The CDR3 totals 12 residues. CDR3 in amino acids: CATNRGTGELFF. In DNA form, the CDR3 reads TGTGCCACCAATCGAGGGACCGGGGAGCTGTTTTTT.

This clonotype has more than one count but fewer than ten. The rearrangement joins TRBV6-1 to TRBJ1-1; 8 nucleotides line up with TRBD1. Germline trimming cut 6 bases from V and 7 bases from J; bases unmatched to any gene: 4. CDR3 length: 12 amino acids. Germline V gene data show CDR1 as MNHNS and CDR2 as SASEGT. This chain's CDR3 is CASRRDRGEAFF. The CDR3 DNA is TGTGCCAGCAGACGTGACAGGGGTGAAGCTTTCTTT.

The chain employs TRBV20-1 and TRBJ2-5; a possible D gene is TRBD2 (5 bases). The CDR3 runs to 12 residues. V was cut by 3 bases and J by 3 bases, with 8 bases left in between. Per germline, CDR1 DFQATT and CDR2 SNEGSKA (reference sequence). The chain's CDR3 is CSARNGKETQYF. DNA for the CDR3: TGCAGTGCTAGGAACGGGAAAGAGACCCAGTACTTC.

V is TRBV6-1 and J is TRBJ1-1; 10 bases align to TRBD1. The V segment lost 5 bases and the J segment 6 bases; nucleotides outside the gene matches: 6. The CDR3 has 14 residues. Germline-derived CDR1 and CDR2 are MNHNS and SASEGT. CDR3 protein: CASSPDRGAPEAFF. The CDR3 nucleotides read TGTGCCAGCAGTCCGGACAGGGGGGCCCCTGAAGCTTTCTTT.

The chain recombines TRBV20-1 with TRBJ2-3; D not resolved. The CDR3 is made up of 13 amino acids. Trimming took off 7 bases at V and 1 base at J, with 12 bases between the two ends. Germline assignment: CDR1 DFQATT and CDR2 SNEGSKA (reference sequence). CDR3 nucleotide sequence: TGCAGTGTGATCAAAATGGGCACAGATACGCAGTATTTT. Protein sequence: CSVIKMGTDTQYF.

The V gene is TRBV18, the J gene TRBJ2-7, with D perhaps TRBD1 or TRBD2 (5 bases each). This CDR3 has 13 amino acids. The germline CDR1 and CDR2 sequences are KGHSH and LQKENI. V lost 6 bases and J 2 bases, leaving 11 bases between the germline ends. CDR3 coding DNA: TGTGCCAGCTCGAAAGGGACCGCCTACGAGCAGTACTTC. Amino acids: CASSKGTAYEQYF.

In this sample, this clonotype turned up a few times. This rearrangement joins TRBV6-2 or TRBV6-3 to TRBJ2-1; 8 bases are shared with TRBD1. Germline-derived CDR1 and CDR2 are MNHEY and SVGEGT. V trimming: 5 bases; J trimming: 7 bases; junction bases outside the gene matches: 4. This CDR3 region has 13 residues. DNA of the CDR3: TGTGCCAGCAGTGACAGGGGTAGAAATGAGCAGTTCTTC. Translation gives CASSDRGRNEQFF.

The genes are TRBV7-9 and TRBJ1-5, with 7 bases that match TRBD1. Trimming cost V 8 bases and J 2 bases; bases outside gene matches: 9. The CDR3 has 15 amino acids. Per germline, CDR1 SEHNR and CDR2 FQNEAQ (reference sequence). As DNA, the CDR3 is TGTGCCAGCGGTTTAGGGGGCACTGGCAATCAGCCCCAGCATTTT. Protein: CASGLGGTGNQPQHF.

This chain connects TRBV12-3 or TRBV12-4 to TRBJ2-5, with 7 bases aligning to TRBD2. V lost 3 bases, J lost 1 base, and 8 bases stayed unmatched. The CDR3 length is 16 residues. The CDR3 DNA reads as TGTGCCAGCAGTTTCTCGGGACTACCTAGCCAAGAGACCCAGTACTTC. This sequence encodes CASSFSGLPSQETQYF.

The CDR3 protein is CASSVRGNTEAFF. CDR3 DNA: TGTGCCAGCAGTGTTAGGGGGAACACTGAAGCTTTCTTT. The chain couples TRBV6-1 to TRBJ1-1; tentative D call: TRBD1 (5 bases). V lost 4 bases to trimming and J lost 1 base, with 7 bases between them. Germline CDR1 and CDR2: MNHNS and SASEGT. This CDR3 contains 13 residues.

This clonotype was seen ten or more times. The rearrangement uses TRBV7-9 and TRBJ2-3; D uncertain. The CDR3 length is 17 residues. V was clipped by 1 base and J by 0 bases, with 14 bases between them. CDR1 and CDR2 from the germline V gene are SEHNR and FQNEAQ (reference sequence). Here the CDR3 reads CASSLGLGESSTDTQYF. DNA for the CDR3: TGTGCCAGCAGCTTAGGCCTAGGAGAGTCAAGCACAGATACGCAGTATTTT.

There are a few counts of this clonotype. CDR3 loop: CASSHWDGQETQYF. The CDR3 DNA reads TGTGCCAGCAGTCACTGGGACGGTCAAGAGACCCAGTACTTC. The chain couples TRBV6-2 or TRBV6-3 to TRBJ2-5, with D perhaps assigned TRBD1 or TRBD2 (5 bases each). Germline V lookup: CDR1 MNHEY, CDR2 SVGEGT. The V and J ends lost 5 bases and 2 bases respectively, with 12 bases between them. This CDR3 contains 14 residues.

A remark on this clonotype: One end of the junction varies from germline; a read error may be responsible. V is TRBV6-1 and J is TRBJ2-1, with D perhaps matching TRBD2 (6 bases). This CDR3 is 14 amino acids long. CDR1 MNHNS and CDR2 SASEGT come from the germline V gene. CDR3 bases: TGCGCCAGCAGCTCCGCGGGGCCCTACAATGAGCAGTTCTTC. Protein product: CASSSAGPYNEQFF.

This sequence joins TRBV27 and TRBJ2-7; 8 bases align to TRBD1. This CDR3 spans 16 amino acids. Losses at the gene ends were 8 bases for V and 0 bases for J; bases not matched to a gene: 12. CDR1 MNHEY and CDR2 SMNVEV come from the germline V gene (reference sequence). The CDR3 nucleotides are TGTGCCAGCTCAGCCGCGACAGGGGCTAACTCCTACGAGCAGTACTTC. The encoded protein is CASSAATGANSYEQYF.